This TCR beta chain was sequenced during a study of molecular identifiers for immune sequencing clone quantification. Study-level points and caveats: Among about a million naive cells, spiked Jurkat TCR RNA from a single cell was reportedly detectable.

For naive CD8 T cells, sorting used the CD8+CD4-CCR7+CD45RA+ phenotype. This clonotype has ten or more counts. The antigen remains unidentified. Methods described previously were used for bulk TCR libraries, and listed TCR primers were applied. TCRdb itself ran the PCR reads through MiXCR, one entry per CDR3 protein. The sample carries about half a million distinct CDR3 sequences, about 26% recorded once. The CDR3 spans 15 residues. CDR1 is DFQATT and CDR2 is SNEGSKA in the germline V gene (reference sequence). Trimming took off 6 bases at V and 2 bases at J, with 20 bases between the two ends. This sequence joins TRBV20-1 and TRBJ2-7; perhaps TRBD1 as D (6 bases). The sample was naive CD8+ T cells from blood, with Jurkat cell RNA spiked in. The subset was: FACS-sorted CD8+CD4-CCR7+CD45RA+ naive T cells. This TCR was sampled from a human donor in good health. Some libraries in this study had Jurkat cell RNA spiked in. CDR3 in amino acids: CSAVPYGTYPYEQYF. The CDR3 DNA follows: TGCAGTGCCGTTCCGTACGGGACATACCCCTACGAGCAGTACTTC.